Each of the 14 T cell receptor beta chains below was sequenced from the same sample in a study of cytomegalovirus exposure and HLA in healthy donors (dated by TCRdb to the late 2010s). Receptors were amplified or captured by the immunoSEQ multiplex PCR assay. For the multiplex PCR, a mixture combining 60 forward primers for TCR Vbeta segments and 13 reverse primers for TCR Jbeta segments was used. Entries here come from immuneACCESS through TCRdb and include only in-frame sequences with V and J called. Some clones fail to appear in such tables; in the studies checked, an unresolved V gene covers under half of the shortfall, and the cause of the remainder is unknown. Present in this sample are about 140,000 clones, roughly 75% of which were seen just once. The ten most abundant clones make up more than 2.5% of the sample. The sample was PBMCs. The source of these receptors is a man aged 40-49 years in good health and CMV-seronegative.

The CDR3: CAASRGGRERAGELFF. The CDR3, as DNA: TGCGCCGCTTCGCGGGGGGGCAGAGAGAGGGCCGGGGAGCTGTTTTTT. The genes are TRBV4-1 and TRBJ2-2, with 9 bases aligning to TRBD2. In germline, CDR1 is MGHRA, CDR2 YSYEKL. This CDR3 has 16 amino acids. The J segment lost 6 bases and the V segment lost 11 bases, leaving 16 bases of the junction unmatched.

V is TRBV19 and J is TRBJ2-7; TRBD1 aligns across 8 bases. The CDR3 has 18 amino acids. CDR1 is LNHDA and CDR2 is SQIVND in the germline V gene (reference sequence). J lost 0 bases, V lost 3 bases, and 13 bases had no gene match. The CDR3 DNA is TGTGCCAGTAGTATTTTTTCCGGGACAGGAGTTCGCTCCTACGAGCAGTACTTC. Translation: CASSIFSGTGVRSYEQYF.

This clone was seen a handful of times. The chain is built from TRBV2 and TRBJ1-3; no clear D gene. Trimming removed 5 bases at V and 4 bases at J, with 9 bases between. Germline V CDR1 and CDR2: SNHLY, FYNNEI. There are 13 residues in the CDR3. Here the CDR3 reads CASSLRGGNTIYF. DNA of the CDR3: TGTGCCAGCAGTCTCAGAGGAGGAAACACCATATATTTT.

The CDR3 DNA follows: TGTGCCAGCAGCGCGACCAAGGGGGCTGAAGCTTTCTTT. This encodes CASSATKGAEAFF. V usage is TRBV9 and J usage is TRBJ1-1; TRBD1 is a possible D gene (6 bases). V lost 3 bases to trimming and J lost 6 bases, with 12 bases between them. CDR1 and CDR2 from the germline V gene are SGDLS and YYNGEE. This CDR3 region has 13 residues.

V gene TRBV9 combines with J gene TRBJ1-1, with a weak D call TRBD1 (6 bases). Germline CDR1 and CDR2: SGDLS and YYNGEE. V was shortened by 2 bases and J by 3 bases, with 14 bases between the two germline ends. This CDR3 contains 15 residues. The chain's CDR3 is CASSVRGGQDTEAFF. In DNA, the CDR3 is TGTGCCAGCAGCGTGAGGGGGGGCCAGGACACTGAAGCTTTCTTT.

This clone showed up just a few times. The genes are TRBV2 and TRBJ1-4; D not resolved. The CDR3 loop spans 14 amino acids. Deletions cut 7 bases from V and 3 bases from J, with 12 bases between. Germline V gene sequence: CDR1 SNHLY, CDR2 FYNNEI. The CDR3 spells CASTGRPANEKLFF. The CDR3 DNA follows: TGTGCCAGCACTGGGAGACCGGCTAATGAAAAACTGTTTTTT. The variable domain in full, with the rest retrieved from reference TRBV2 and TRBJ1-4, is EPEVTQTPSHQVTQMGQEVILRCVPISNHLYFYWYRQILGQKVEFLVSFYNNEISEKSEIFDDQFSVERPDGSNFTLKIRSTKLEDSAMYFCASTGRPANEKLFFGSGTQLSVL.

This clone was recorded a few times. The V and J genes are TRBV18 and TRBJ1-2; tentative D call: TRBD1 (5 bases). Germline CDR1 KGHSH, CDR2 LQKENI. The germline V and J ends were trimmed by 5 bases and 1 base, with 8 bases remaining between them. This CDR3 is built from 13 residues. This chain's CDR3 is CASSTTDNYGYTF. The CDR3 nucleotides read TGTGCCAGCTCAACGACAGATAACTATGGCTACACCTTC. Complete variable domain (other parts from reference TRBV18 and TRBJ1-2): NAGVMQNPRHLVRRRGQEARLRCSPMKGHSHVYWYRQLPEEGLKFMVYLQKENIIDESGMPKERFSAEFPKEGPSILRIQQVVRGDSAAYFCASSTTDNYGYTFGSGTRLTVV.

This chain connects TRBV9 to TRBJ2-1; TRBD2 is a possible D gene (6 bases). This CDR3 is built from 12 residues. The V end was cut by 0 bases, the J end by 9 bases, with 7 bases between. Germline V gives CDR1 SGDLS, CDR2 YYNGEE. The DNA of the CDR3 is TGTGCCAGCAGCGTAGTGGGGGGTGAGCAGTTCTTC. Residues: CASSVVGGEQFF.

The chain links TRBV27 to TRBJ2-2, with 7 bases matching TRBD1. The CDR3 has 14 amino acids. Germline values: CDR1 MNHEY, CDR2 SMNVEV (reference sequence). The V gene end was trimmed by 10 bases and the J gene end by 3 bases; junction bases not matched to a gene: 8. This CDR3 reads CATLRDRDTGELFF. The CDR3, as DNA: TGTGCCACCCTCCGGGACAGAGACACCGGGGAGCTGTTTTTT.

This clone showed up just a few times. The CDR3 is CARSPWGVSQPQHF. The CDR3 coding sequence is TGTGCCAGAAGCCCTTGGGGGGTGAGTCAGCCCCAGCATTTT. The V and J genes are TRBV5-3 and TRBJ1-5, with D perhaps TRBD1 (5 bases). TRBV5-3 counts as an open reading frame of uncertain function. The CDR3 has 14 amino acids. V lost 4 bases and J 6 bases, leaving 14 bases between the germline ends.

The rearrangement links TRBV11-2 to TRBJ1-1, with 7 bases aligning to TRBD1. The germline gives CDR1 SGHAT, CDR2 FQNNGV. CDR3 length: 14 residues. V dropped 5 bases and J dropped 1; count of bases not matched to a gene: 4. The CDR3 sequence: CASSPGTENTEAFF. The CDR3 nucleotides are TGTGCCAGCAGCCCCGGGACAGAGAACACTGAAGCTTTCTTT.

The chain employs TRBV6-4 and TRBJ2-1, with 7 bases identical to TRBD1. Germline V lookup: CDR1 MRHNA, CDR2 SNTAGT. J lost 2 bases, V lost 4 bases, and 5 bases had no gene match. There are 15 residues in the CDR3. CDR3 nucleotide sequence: TGTGCCAGCAGTGGATCAGGGGGACCCTACAATGAGCAGTTCTTC. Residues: CASSGSGGPYNEQFF.

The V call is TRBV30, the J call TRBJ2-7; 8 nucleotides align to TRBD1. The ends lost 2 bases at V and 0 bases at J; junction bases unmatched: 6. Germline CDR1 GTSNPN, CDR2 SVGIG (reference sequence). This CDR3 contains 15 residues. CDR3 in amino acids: CAWSLGQGASYEQYF. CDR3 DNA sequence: TGTGCCTGGAGTTTGGGTCAGGGGGCCTCCTACGAGCAGTACTTC.

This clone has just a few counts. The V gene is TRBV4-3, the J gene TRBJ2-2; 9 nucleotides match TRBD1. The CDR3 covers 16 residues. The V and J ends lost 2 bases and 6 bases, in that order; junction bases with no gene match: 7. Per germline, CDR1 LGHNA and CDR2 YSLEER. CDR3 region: CASSQPGQGPAGELFF. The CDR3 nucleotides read TGCGCCAGCAGCCAACCGGGACAGGGCCCGGCCGGGGAGCTGTTTTTT.